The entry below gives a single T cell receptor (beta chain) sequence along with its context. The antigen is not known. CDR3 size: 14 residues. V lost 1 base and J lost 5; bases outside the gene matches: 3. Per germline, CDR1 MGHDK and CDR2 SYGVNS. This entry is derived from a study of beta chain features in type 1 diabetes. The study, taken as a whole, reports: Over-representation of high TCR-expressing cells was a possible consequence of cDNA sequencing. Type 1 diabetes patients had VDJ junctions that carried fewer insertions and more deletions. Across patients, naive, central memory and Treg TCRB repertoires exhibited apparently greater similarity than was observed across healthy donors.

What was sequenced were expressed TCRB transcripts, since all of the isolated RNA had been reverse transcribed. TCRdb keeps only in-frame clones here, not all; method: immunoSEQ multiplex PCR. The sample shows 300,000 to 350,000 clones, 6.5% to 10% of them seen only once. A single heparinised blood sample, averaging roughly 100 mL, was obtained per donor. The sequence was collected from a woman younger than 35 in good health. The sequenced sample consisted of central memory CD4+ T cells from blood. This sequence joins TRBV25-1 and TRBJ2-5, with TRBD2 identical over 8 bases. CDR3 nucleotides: TGTGCCAGCAGTGAATTTGGCGGGAGGGAGACCCAGTACTTC. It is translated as CASSEFGGRETQYF. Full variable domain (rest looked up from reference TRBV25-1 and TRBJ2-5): EADIYQTPRYLVIGTGKKITLECSQTMGHDKMYWYQQDPGMELHLIHYSYGVNSTEKGDLSSESTVSRIRTEHFPLTLESARPSHTSQYLCASSEFGGRETQYFGPGTRLLVL.